A selection of T cell receptor beta chains follows, all from one sample in a study of control samples from healthy donors and cancer patients. Sequencing was performed with immunoSEQ multiplex PCR; in TCRdb, only in-frame clones are kept and a portion is missing. The sample consists of about 250,000 clones, over 70% of them appearing once. Sequenced: PBMCs. Receptors originate from an older woman with lung cancer. The CDR3 runs from the conserved cysteine through the conserved F or W. D genes are given only for firm matches. Size tells how often a clone was seen (once, few, many) or the class of an expanded clone, and some rows leave it out.

>-|-|TRBV5-1|TRBJ1-1
CASSLMTTNTEAFF
TGCGCCAGCAGCTTAATGACAACGAACACTGAAGCTTTCTTT
>-|-|TRBV19|TRBJ1-5
CASSQGFSNQPQHF
TGTGCCAGTAGCCAGGGCTTTAGCAATCAGCCCCAGCATTTT
>few|TRBD1|TRBV6-5|TRBJ1-2
CASNRDRLNYGYTF
TGTGCCAGCAATCGGGACAGGCTGAACTATGGCTACACCTTC
>-|-|TRBV10-2|TRBJ1-4
CASRVRGGINEKLFF
TGCGCCAGCAGAGTAAGGGGGGGCATAAATGAAAAACTGTTTTTT
>-|-|TRBV3-1/TRBV3-2|TRBJ1-2
CASSQGGQGPNYGYTF
TGTGCCAGCAGCCAAGGGGGCCAGGGGCCTAACTATGGCTACACCTTC
>-|-|TRBV7-9|TRBJ1-5
CASSSYSNQPQHF
TGTGCCAGCAGCTCCTATAGCAATCAGCCCCAGCATTTT
>-|TRBD1|TRBV10-3|TRBJ1-1
CAIRGRQGALRTEAFF
TGTGCCATCCGGGGCAGACAGGGGGCTTTAAGGACTGAAGCTTTCTTT
>-|TRBD1|TRBV19|TRBJ1-1
CASSRDRWNTEAFF
TGTGCCAGTAGCCGGGACAGGTGGAACACTGAAGCTTTCTTT
>-|TRBD1|TRBV6-5|TRBJ1-2
CASRPDRGLYGYTF
TGTGCCAGCAGACCGGACAGGGGTTTGTATGGCTACACCTTC
>-|-|TRBV2|TRBJ1-2
CASSATGLVHTF
TGTGCCAGCAGTGCGACGGGTCTTGTCCACACCTTC
>-|-|TRBV6-5|TRBJ2-7
CASSPIVYEQYF
TGTGCCAGCAGCCCGATTGTCTACGAGCAGTACTTC
>-|-|TRBV30|TRBJ1-5
CAWSLSGQPQHF
TGTGCCTGGAGTTTGTCCGGTCAGCCCCAGCATTTT
>-|TRBD2|TRBV6-6|TRBJ2-1
CAVGDGRAQFF
TGTGCCGTGGGGGACGGGAGGGCCCAGTTCTTC
>-|-|TRBV4-2|TRBJ2-7
CASSQTSYEQYF
TGTGCCAGCAGCCAGACAAGTTACGAGCAGTACTTC
>-|-|TRBV9|TRBJ2-4
CASSAPGEGNIQYF
TGTGCCAGCAGCGCCCCAGGGGAAGGAAACATTCAGTACTTC
>few|TRBD2|TRBV18|TRBJ2-3
CASSPLSAGRGSTDTQYF
TGTGCCAGCTCACCTCTTTCAGCGGGGAGGGGTAGCACAGATACGCAGTATTTT
>few|-|TRBV7-6|TRBJ2-3
CASSHLGDTQYF
TGTGCCAGCAGCCATCTAGGAGATACGCAGTATTTT
>-|-|TRBV7-2|TRBJ2-3
CASSSWGLSDTQYF
TGTGCCAGCAGCTCCTGGGGACTTTCAGATACGCAGTATTTT
>-|-|TRBV6-2/TRBV6-3|TRBJ2-2
CASSLTRNTGELFF
TGTGCCAGCAGTTTAACAAGGAACACCGGGGAGCTGTTTTTT
>-|-|TRBV10-3|TRBJ1-2
CAISETSDYGYTF
TGTGCCATCAGTGAGACCTCAGACTATGGCTACACCTTC
>-|-|TRBV13|TRBJ1-2
CASSALTGYTF
TGTGCCAGCAGCGCGTTAACTGGCTACACCTTC
>once|-|TRBV6-5|TRBJ1-1
CASSSGWEGAFF
TGTGCCAGCAGTTCTGGATGGGAAGGCGCTTTCTTT
>once|TRBD1|TRBV5-4|TRBJ2-1
CASSLAQGAREQFF
TGTGCCAGCAGCTTGGCTCAGGGGGCTAGAGAGCAGTTCTTC
>-|-|TRBV5-1|TRBJ1-3
CASSLWSGQAGNTIYF
TGCGCCAGCAGCTTGTGGTCAGGACAAGCTGGAAACACCATATATTTT
>-|TRBD1|TRBV12-3/TRBV12-4|TRBJ1-2
CASSWDRVGYTF
TGTGCCAGCAGTTGGGACAGGGTTGGCTACACCTTC
>-|-|TRBV5-4|TRBJ2-7
CASSSGGPQVEQYF
TGTGCCAGCAGCTCCGGGGGCCCTCAGGTCGAGCAGTACTTC
>-|TRBD1|TRBV29-1|TRBJ1-1
CSVHEFRGSLGTEAFF
TGCAGCGTCCACGAGTTCAGGGGGTCGCTGGGGACTGAAGCTTTCTTT
>few|-|TRBV30|TRBJ1-5
CAWSVEEYQPQHF
TGTGCCTGGAGTGTAGAGGAGTATCAGCCCCAGCATTTT
>-|TRBD2|TRBV10-1|TRBJ2-1
CASSEAGGSFYNEQFF
TGCGCCAGCAGTGAGGCGGGAGGGTCCTTCTACAATGAGCAGTTCTTC
>-|-|TRBV7-6|TRBJ1-2
CASSLTGTLGYGYTF
TGTGCCAGCAGCTTGACCGGGACCTTAGGCTATGGCTACACCTTC
>-|TRBD2|TRBV14|TRBJ2-1
CASSQGGLAGLYEQFF
TGTGCCAGCAGCCAAGGAGGACTAGCGGGACTTTATGAGCAGTTCTTC
>few|TRBD1|TRBV25-1|TRBJ1-1
CASSQTGGPDTEAFF
TGTGCCAGCAGCCAGACAGGGGGGCCGGACACTGAAGCTTTCTTT
>-|-|TRBV3-1/TRBV3-2|TRBJ2-7
CASSQDRAEQYF
TGTGCCAGCAGCCAAGACAGGGCCGAGCAGTACTTC
>-|-|TRBV11-2|TRBJ1-6
CASTPSAESPLHF
TGTGCCAGCACCCCCTCCGCCGAGTCACCCCTCCACTTT
>-|TRBD1|TRBV3-1/TRBV3-2|TRBJ1-6
CASSPIQGAESPLHF
TGTGCCAGCAGCCCTATACAGGGGGCAGAATCACCCCTCCACTTT
>-|-|TRBV7-6|TRBJ1-5
CASSPLPGQDNQPQHF
TGTGCCAGCAGTCCACTACCGGGACAAGACAATCAGCCCCAGCATTTT
>-|-|TRBV5-1|TRBJ2-7
CASSLERGEQYF
TGCGCCAGCAGCTTGGAACGAGGCGAGCAGTACTTC